This T cell receptor (beta chain) was documented in a study of blood T cell repertoires in COVID-19 (TCRdb year 2020). Background for the entire study: Collaborator samples came from the United States, Italy and Spain and covered acute and convalescent phases of COVID-19. The prospective study material was composed of cDNA or gDNA derived from T cells, B-cell-depleted T cells, or PBMCs. The dataset comprised deeply sampled blood TCRbeta repertoires from subjects exposed to, actively infected with, or recovered from COVID-19. A freely available public database, intended as a resource for researchers studying the immune response to SARS-CoV-2, is where the repertoires were released. The samples were drawn from two sources: the first 160 participants of the ongoing ImmuneRACE study, and 950 to 1,500 subjects contributed by 6 global collaborators. The sample metadata nearly always contained a de-identified subject ID, COVID-19 status, age in years and sex. Where available, HLA class I and class II types were obtained from metadata supplied by the sample provider rather than from assay-based typing. Overall study results and their limits: The amount of clinical and demographic metadata varied by source and participant and was provided uncurated.

The immunoSEQ Assay, a bias-controlled multiplex PCR, was used to amplify TCRbeta CDR3 regions from genomic DNA. The published analysis was carried out like this. The number of nucleated cells in each sample was estimated by amplification of reference gene primers within the assay. To quantify the absolute abundance of each unique TCRbeta CDR3 rearrangement, sequence reads were collapsed and filtered. For each sample, productive Simpson clonality was calculated as the square root of Simpson's diversity index across productive rearrangements. This is the immuneACCESS table as TCRdb keeps it, with only in-frame sequences that have V and J called. A part of the clones is gone; compared with another copy, unresolved V genes explain less than half, and the rest is unexplained. V, J and clone size are taken as reported in that table, and D and trimming were inferred from the DNA itself. The sample records 120,000 to 150,000 clones, approximately 84% of which are singletons. Approximately 4.6% of the sample goes to the ten largest clones.

The cysteine opens and the phenylalanine closes a CDR3 of 15 amino acids. The CDR3 DNA has 45 bases and is translated from base 1. At the junction V is shortened by 0 bases and J by 1 base, with 9 bases in between. CDR1 and CDR2 are read off the germline V gene (reference sequence) as LGHDT and YNNKEL. The collaborating institutions used their own protocols to collect whole blood in K2EDTA tubes. For TCRbeta analysis, collaborators shipped samples in one of three forms: frozen whole blood, isolated PBMCs, or DNA extracted from either of those sample types. This clone was detected a few times. It lacks a known antigen. No base quality information exists; no much larger clone differs at one position.

The sample consisted of peripheral blood. The chain joins TRBV3-1 (or the pseudogene TRBV3-2) to TRBJ1-1, with a tentative D gene TRBD1 over 6 matching bases. The clonotype comes from a human donor in a cohort sampled during active COVID-19. CDR3 loop: CASSQDQGGNTEAFF. The nucleotides read TGTGCCAGCAGCCAAGATCAAGGGGGGAACACTGAAGCTTTCTTT.